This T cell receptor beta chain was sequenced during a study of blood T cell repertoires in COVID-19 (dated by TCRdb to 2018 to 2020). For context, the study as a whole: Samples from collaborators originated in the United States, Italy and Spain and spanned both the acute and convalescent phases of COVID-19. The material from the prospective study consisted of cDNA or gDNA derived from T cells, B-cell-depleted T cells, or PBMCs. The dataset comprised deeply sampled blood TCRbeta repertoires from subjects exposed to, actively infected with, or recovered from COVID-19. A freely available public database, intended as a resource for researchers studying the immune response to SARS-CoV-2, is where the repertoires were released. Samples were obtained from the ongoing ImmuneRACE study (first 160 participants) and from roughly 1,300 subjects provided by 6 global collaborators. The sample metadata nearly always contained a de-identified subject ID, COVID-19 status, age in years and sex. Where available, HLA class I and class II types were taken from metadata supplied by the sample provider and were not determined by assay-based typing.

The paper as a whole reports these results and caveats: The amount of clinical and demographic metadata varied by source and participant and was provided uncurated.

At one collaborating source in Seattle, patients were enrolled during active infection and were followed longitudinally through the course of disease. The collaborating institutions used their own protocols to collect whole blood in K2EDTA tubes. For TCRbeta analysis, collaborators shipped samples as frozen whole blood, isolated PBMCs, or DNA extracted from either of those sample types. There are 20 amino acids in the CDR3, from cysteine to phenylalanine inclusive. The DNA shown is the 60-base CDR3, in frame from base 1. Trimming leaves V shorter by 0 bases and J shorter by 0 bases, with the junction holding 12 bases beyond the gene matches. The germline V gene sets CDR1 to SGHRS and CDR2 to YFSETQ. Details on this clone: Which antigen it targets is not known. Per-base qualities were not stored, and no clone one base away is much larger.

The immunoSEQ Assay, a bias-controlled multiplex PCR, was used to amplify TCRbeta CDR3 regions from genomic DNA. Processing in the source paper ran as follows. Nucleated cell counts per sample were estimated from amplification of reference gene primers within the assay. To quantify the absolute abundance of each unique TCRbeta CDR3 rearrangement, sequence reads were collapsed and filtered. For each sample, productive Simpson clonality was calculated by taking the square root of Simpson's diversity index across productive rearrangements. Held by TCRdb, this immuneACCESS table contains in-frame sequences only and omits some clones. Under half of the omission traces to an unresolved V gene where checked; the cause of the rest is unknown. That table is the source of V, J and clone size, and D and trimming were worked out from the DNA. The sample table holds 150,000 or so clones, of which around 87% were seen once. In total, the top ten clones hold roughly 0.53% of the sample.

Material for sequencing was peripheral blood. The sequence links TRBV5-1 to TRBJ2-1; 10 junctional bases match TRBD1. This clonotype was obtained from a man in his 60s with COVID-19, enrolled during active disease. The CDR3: CASSLAPGTGAPSSYNEQFF. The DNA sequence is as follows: TGCGCCAGCAGCTTGGCCCCTGGGACAGGGGCCCCGAGCTCCTACAATGAGCAGTTCTTC.